The 3 T cell receptor beta chains in this list originate from one sample, sequenced in a study of shared clonotypes between healthy human individuals. The repertoire was sequenced with immunoSEQ multiplex PCR; TCRdb's copy has only in-frame clones and lacks some. The profile covers about 1.1 million clones, with about 84% appearing a single time and 0.5% to 0.65% taken by the ten largest. The material sequenced was memory CD4+ T cells from PBMCs. The subset here: CD45RA-negative fraction. The source of these receptors is a man aged 18-30 years in good health. Some clones in this sample may be carry-over from other donors' samples.

This clone was seen many times. This chain joins TRBV9 and TRBJ2-4, with 9 positions matching TRBD1. There are 14 residues in the CDR3. V lost 0 bases and J lost 8; bases outside the gene matches: 3. The germline gives CDR1 SGDLS, CDR2 YYNGEE. The CDR3 is CASSVEGQGHIQYF. In DNA form, the CDR3 reads TGTGCCAGCAGCGTAGAGGGACAGGGTCACATTCAGTACTTC.

The chain carries TRBV6-1 and TRBJ2-1, with a possible D match to TRBD1 (6 bases). The CDR3 has 15 residues. The V gene lost 1 base and the J gene lost 8 bases, with 15 bases spanning the gap. Germline values: CDR1 MNHNS, CDR2 SASEGT. The CDR3 bases are TGTGCCAGCAGTGAAGGTAGGGCTGAGGGGGATGAGCAGTTCTTC. It encodes CASSEGRAEGDEQFF.

The V and J genes are TRBV5-5 and TRBJ2-5; 9 nucleotides match TRBD2. The V and J ends lost 1 base and 1 base, in that order; junction bases with no gene match: 2. The CDR3 totals 15 residues. The germline V gene encodes CDR1 SGHKS and CDR2 YYEKEE (reference sequence). The CDR3, as DNA: TGTGCCAGCAGCTTGATACTAGCGGGCCAAGAGACCCAGTACTTC. Translating it yields CASSLILAGQETQYF. Complete variable domain (other parts from reference TRBV5-5 and TRBJ2-5): DAGVTQSPTHLIKTRGQQVTLRCSPISGHKSVSWYQQVLGQGPQFIFQYYEKEERGRGNFPDRFSARQFPNYSSELNVNALLLGDSALYLCASSLILAGQETQYFGPGTRLLVL.